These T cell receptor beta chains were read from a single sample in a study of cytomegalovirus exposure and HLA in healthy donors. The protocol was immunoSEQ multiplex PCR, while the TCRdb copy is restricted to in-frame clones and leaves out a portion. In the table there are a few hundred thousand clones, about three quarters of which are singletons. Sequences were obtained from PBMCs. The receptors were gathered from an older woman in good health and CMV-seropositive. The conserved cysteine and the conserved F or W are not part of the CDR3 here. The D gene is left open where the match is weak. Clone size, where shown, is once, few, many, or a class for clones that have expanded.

ASSQVGSGGGTDTQY,TRBV4-3,TRBD2,TRBJ2-3,NA
ASGSEDGNYGYT,TRBV5-4,NA,TRBJ1-2,NA
ASSFGRGSKDGYT,TRBV13,NA,TRBJ1-2,NA
ASGDGGFFYEQY,TRBV19,NA,TRBJ2-7,NA
ASSAGVGQPQH,TRBV7-9,NA,TRBJ1-5,NA
ATQRVPLYEQY,TRBV7-9,NA,TRBJ2-7,NA
ASSLLPPGIRYSPLH,TRBV4-3,NA,TRBJ1-6,NA
ASSLSYEGAAF,TRBV28,TRBD1,TRBJ1-1,NA
ASSSTTLAGATYNEQF,TRBV18,TRBD2,TRBJ2-1,NA
ASTESASSTDTQY,TRBV5-1,NA,TRBJ2-3,NA
ASWDTFTGELF,TRBV19,NA,TRBJ2-2,NA
ASSLWGLAGGTETQY,TRBV7-2,TRBD2,TRBJ2-5,few
SAHSGTDTQY,TRBV29-1,TRBD2,TRBJ2-3,NA
ASRTGNRGEKLF,TRBV6-1,NA,TRBJ1-4,few
ASSQERATDTQY,TRBV4-2,NA,TRBJ2-3,NA
ASSPQTGANTGELF,TRBV5-1,NA,TRBJ2-2,once
ASSFDRGSTGELF,TRBV5-1,TRBD1,TRBJ2-2,NA
ASSANSYEQY,TRBV28,NA,TRBJ2-7,few
AWSKTGWEKLF,TRBV30,NA,TRBJ1-4,NA
ASSNPSGITDTQY,TRBV5-1,NA,TRBJ2-3,NA
ASSDWTSGRAKAYEQY,TRBV6-1,TRBD2,TRBJ2-7,few
ASKGGRTYEQY,TRBV28,TRBD1,TRBJ2-7,few
AIQGSNQPQH,TRBV7-9,NA,TRBJ1-5,once
ASSSPRPGGPGWGETQY,TRBV5-1,TRBD2,TRBJ2-5,NA
ASSLAQGQSPLH,TRBV7-2,NA,TRBJ1-6,NA
ASSSGQVVDTQY,TRBV7-9,TRBD1,TRBJ2-3,few
ASSTPPGHNQPQH,TRBV19,NA,TRBJ1-5,NA
ASSLKGGAKNIQY,TRBV11-1,NA,TRBJ2-4,once
ASSFSPAPSTDTQY,TRBV5-6,NA,TRBJ2-3,NA
ASKRLAGGWTDTQY,TRBV6-6,TRBD2,TRBJ2-3,once
ASSQVEASGSNEQF,TRBV4-2,TRBD2,TRBJ2-1,NA
ASSLQAGVYGYT,TRBV5-6,NA,TRBJ1-2,NA
ASSLGGKETQY,TRBV11-2,NA,TRBJ2-5,once
ASSQETGGGNQPQH,TRBV4-3,TRBD1,TRBJ1-5,NA
ASSQDLIAGANVLT,TRBV4-2,NA,TRBJ2-6,few
ASSFNRNEKLF,TRBV28,NA,TRBJ1-4,NA
ASSQDNRAYEQY,TRBV4-2,NA,TRBJ2-7,NA
ASSLPGEEKLF,TRBV28,NA,TRBJ1-4,NA
ASSLHRLDTYEQY,TRBV7-6,NA,TRBJ2-7,NA
ASRRLGYEQY,TRBV27,NA,TRBJ2-7,NA
ASSPRSETSNYGYT,TRBV4-3,NA,TRBJ1-2,NA
ASSTWTVSGNTIY,TRBV7-6,NA,TRBJ1-3,NA
ATTGQGIYEQY,TRBV28,TRBD1,TRBJ2-7,NA
ASSLGRGSYGELF,TRBV7-7,NA,TRBJ2-2,NA
ASSPEAPADRSTGELF,TRBV27,NA,TRBJ2-2,NA
ASKTVTDTQY,TRBV2,NA,TRBJ2-3,NA
ASSKTPGQY,TRBV21-1,NA,TRBJ2-7,once
AWSRGMNTEAF,TRBV30,NA,TRBJ1-1,NA
ASNNRRGYEQY,TRBV19,NA,TRBJ2-7,NA
ASSLTPSSYNEQF,TRBV7-3,NA,TRBJ2-1,NA
ATSRLAVANEQY,TRBV15,TRBD2,TRBJ2-7,NA
ASSSRGQGEQF,TRBV6-1,NA,TRBJ2-1,NA
ASSVSPGTEAF,TRBV7-3,NA,TRBJ1-1,NA